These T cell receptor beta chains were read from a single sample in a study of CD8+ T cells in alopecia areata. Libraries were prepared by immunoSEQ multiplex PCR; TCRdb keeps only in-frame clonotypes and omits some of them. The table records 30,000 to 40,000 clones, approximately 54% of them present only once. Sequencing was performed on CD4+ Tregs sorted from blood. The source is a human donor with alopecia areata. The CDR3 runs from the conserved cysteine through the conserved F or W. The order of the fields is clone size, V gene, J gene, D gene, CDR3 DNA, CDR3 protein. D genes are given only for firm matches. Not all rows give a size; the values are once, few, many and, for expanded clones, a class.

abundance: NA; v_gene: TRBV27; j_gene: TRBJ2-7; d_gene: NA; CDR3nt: TGTGCCAGCAGCCCTACGGGACGGAGGTACGAGCAGTACTTC; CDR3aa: CASSPTGRRYEQYF
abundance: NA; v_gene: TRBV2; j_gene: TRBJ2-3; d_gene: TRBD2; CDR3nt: TGTGCCAGCACTAGCGGGGGCCCCAATACGCAGTATTTT; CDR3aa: CASTSGGPNTQYF
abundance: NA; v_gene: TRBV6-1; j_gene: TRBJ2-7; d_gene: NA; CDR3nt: TGTGCCAGTGGAGGGGGGGCCTACGAGCAGTACTTC; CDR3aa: CASGGGAYEQYF
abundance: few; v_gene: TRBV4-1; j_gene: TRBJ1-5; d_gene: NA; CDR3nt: TGCGCCAGCAGCCAAGATGGGGCAGGTAGCAATCAGCCCCAGCATTTT; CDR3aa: CASSQDGAGSNQPQHF
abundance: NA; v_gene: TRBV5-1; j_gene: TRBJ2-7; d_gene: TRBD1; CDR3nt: TGCGCCAGCAGCCCAACCGTGGGACAGGGAATAAGCGAGCAGTACTTC; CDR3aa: CASSPTVGQGISEQYF
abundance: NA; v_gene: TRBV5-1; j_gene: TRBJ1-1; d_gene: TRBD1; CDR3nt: TGCGCCAGCAGCTCCTTAAGAAGAACCGACAGGGGTGACACTGAAGCTTTCTTT; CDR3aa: CASSSLRRTDRGDTEAFF
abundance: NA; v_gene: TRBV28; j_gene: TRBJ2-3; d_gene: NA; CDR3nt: TGTACCACCCGGGACCCACGCACAGATACGCAGTATTTT; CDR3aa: CTTRDPRTDTQYF
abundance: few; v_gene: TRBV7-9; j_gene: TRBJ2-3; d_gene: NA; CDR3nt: TGTGCCAGCAGCTCAGGTCCAGGCACAGATACGCAGTATTTT; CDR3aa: CASSSGPGTDTQYF
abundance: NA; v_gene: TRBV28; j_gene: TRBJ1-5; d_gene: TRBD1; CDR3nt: TGTGCCAGCAGTGAGGGGGCGATTCATCAGCCCCAGCATTTT; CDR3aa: CASSEGAIHQPQHF
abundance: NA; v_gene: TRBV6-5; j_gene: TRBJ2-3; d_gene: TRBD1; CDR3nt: TGTGCCAGCAGGGACAGGGGGGGAACAGATACGCAGTATTTT; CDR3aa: CASRDRGGTDTQYF
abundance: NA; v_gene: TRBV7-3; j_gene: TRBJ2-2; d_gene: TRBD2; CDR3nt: TGTGCCAGCAGCCTCGGGACTAGCGGCACCGGGGAGCTGTTTTTT; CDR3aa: CASSLGTSGTGELFF